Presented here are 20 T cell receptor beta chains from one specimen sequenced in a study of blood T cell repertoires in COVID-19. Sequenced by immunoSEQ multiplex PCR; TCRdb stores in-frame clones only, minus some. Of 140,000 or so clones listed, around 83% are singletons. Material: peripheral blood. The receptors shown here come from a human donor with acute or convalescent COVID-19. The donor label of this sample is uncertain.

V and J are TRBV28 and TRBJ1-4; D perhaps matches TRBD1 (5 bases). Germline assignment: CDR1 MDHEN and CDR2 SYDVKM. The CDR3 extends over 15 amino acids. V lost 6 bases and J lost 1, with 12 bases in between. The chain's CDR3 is CASRSDRRTNEKLFF. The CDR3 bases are TGTGCCAGCAGGTCTGACAGACGAACTAATGAAAAACTGTTTTTT.

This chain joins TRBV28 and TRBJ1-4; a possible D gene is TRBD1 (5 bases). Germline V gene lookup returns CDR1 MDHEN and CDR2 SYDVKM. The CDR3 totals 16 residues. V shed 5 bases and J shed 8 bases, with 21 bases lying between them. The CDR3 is CASSLPAGGDIEKLFF. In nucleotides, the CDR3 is TGTGCCAGCAGTCTCCCCGCTGGGGGGGATATCGAAAAACTGTTTTTT.

CDR3 in amino acids: CASSSRSYEQYF. DNA for the CDR3: TGTGCCAGCAGTTCCCGCTCCTACGAGCAGTACTTC. The V call is TRBV12-3 or TRBV12-4, the J call TRBJ2-7; no firm D call. This CDR3 spans 12 amino acids. V was cut by 4 bases and J by 0 bases, with 4 bases left in between.

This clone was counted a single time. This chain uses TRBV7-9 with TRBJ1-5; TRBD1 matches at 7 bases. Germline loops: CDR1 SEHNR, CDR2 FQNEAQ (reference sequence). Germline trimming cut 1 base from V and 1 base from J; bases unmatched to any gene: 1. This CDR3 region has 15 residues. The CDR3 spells CASSLVGQSNQPQHF. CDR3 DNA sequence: TGTGCCAGCAGCTTAGTGGGACAGAGCAATCAGCCCCAGCATTTT.

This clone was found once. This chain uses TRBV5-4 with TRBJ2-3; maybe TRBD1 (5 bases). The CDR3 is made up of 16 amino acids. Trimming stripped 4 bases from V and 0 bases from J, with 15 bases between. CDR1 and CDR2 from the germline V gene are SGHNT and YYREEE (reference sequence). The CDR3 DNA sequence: TGTGCCAGCAGCCCGAAGGGTGGGGCCAGCACAGATACGCAGTATTTT. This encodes CASSPKGGASTDTQYF.

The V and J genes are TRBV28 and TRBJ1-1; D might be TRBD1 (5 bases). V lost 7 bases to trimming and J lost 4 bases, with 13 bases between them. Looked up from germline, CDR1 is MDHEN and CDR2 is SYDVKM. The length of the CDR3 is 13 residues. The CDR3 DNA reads TGTGCCAGCACCACGGACACACTCACTGAAGCTTTCTTT. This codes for CASTTDTLTEAFF.

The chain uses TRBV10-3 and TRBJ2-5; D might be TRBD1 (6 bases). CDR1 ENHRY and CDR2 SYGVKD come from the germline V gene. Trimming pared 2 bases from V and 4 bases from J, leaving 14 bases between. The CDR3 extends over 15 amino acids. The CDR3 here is CAISEGGKQGETQYF. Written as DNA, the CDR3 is TGTGCCATCAGTGAGGGGGGCAAACAGGGAGAGACCCAGTACTTC.

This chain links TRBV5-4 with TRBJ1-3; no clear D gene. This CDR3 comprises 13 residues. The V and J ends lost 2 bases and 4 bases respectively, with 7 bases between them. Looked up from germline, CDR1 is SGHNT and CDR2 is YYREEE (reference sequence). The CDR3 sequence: CASSFPNGNTIYF. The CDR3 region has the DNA TGTGCCAGCAGCTTTCCTAACGGAAACACCATATATTTT.

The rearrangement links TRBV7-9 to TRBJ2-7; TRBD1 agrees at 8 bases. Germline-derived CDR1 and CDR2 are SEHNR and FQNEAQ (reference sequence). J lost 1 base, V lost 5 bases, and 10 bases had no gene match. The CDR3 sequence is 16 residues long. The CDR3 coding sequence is TGTGCCAGCAGCATGAGTGGGACAGGCATTTCCTACGAGCAGTACTTC. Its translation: CASSMSGTGISYEQYF.

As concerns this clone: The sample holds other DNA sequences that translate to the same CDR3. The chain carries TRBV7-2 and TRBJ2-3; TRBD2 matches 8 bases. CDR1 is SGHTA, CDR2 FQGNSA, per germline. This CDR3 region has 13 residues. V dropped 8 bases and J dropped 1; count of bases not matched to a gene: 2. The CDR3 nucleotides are TGTGCCAGCTCCGGGAGGGGCACAGATACGCAGTATTTT. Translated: CASSGRGTDTQYF.

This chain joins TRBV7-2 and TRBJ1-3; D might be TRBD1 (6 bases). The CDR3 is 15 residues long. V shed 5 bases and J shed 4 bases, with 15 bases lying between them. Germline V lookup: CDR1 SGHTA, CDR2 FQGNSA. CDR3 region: CASSRDTLAGNTIYF. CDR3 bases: TGTGCCAGCAGCCGGGACACCTTAGCGGGAAACACCATATATTTT.

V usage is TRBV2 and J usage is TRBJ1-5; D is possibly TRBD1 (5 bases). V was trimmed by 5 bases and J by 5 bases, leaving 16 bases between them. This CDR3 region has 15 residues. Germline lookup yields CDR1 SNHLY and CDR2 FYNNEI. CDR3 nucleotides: TGTGCCAGCAGTAATGGGGGGGAAGACGATCAGCCCCAGCATTTT. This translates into CASSNGGEDDQPQHF. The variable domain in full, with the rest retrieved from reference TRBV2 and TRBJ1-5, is EPEVTQTPSHQVTQMGQEVILRCVPISNHLYFYWYRQILGQKVEFLVSFYNNEISEKSEIFDDQFSVERPDGSNFTLKIRSTKLEDSAMYFCASSNGGEDDQPQHFGDGTRLSIL.

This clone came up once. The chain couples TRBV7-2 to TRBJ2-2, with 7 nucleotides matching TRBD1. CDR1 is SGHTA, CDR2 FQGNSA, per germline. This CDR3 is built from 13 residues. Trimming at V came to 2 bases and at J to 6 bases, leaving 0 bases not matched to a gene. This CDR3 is CASSLQGAGELFF. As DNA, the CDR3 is TGTGCCAGCAGCTTACAGGGGGCCGGGGAGCTGTTTTTT.

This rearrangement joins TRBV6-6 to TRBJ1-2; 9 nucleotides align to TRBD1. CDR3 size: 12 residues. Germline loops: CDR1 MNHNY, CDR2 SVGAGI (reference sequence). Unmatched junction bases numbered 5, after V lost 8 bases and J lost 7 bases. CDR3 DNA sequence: TGTGCCAGCCTAACAGGGGGCGGTGGCTACACCTTC. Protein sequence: CASLTGGGGYTF.

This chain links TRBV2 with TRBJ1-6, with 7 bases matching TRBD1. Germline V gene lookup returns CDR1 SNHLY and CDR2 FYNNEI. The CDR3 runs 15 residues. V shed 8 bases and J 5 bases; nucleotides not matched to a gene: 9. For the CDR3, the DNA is TGTGCCAGCCATACCGGGACAGACGATAATTCACCCCTCCACTTT. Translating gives CASHTGTDDNSPLHF.

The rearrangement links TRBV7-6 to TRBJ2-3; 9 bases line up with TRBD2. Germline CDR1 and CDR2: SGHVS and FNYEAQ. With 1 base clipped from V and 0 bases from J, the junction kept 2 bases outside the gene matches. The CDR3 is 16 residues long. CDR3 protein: CASSLGLAGSTDTQYF. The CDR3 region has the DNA TGTGCCAGCAGCTTAGGGCTAGCGGGGAGCACAGATACGCAGTATTTT.

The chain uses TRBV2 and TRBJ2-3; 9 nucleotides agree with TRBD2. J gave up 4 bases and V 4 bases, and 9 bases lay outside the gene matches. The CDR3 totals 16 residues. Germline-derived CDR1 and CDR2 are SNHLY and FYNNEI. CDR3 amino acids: CASSGPGGGAADTQYF. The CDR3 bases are TGTGCCAGCAGTGGCCCAGGCGGGGGGGCGGCAGATACGCAGTATTTT.

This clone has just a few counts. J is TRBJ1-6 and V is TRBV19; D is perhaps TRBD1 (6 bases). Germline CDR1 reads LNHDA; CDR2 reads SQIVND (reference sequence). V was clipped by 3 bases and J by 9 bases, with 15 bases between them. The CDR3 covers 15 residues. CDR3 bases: TGTGCCAGTAGTATCCGACAAGGACAGATTTCACCCCTCCACTTT. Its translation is CASSIRQGQISPLHF.

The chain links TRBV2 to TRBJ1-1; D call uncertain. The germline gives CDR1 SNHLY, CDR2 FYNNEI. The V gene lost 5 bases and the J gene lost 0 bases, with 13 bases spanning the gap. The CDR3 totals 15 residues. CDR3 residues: CASSPFTKLNTEAFF. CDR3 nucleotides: TGTGCCAGCAGTCCCTTTACTAAACTGAACACTGAAGCTTTCTTT.

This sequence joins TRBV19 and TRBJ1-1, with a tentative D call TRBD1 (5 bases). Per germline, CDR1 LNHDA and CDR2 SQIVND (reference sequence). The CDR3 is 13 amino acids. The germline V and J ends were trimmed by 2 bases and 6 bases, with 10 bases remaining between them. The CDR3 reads CASSIRGISEAFF. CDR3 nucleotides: TGTGCCAGTAGTATACGGGGGATCTCTGAAGCTTTCTTT.